One sample yielded the 15 T cell receptor beta chains listed below, sequenced in a study of shared clonotypes between healthy human individuals. Assay: immunoSEQ multiplex PCR; the TCRdb copy retains only in-frame clones and omits some. The sample includes 1,400,000 or so clones, about 98.5% of them seen just once. Sequenced: naive CD4+ T cells sorted from blood. Sample subset: CD45RA+ positively selected. The receptors shown here come from a man in his thirties or forties in good health.

The CDR3 DNA reads TGTGCCAGCAGCCAACTGTTCGGCGGGAGAGGGTACAATGAGCAGTTCTTC. As protein: CASSQLFGGRGYNEQFF. V gene TRBV14 combines with J gene TRBJ2-1; 7 bases match TRBD2. The junction had 11 bases not matched to a gene; V was cut back by 2 bases and J by 4 bases. Germline V CDR1 and CDR2: SGHDN, FVKESK. This CDR3 is built from 17 residues.

J is TRBJ1-5 and V is TRBV18; D ambiguous. V lost 1 base and J 3 bases, leaving 13 bases between the germline ends. Germline-derived CDR1 and CDR2 are KGHSH and LQKENI. The CDR3 loop spans 16 amino acids. The CDR3 reads CASSPLPRVANQPQHF. The CDR3 DNA is TGTGCCAGCTCACCACTGCCTAGGGTTGCCAATCAGCCCCAGCATTTT. The variable domain in full, completed from reference TRBV18 and TRBJ1-5, reads NAGVMQNPRHLVRRRGQEARLRCSPMKGHSHVYWYRQLPEEGLKFMVYLQKENIIDESGMPKERFSAEFPKEGPSILRIQQVVRGDSAAYFCASSPLPRVANQPQHFGDGTRLSIL.

V and J are TRBV27 and TRBJ1-3; 7 nucleotides agree with TRBD1. The J segment lost 0 bases and the V segment lost 2 bases, leaving 7 bases of the junction unmatched. Germline V gene sequence: CDR1 MNHEY, CDR2 SMNVEV (reference sequence). The CDR3 extends over 17 amino acids. The CDR3 sequence: CASSLGSGDSSGNTIYF. CDR3 DNA sequence: TGTGCCAGCAGTTTAGGTAGCGGGGACAGCTCTGGAAACACCATATATTTT.

The rearrangement links TRBV7-2 to TRBJ2-1; possible D gene TRBD2, 5 bases. In germline, CDR1 is SGHTA, CDR2 FQGNSA. This CDR3 spans 15 amino acids. Trimming pared 1 base from V and 2 bases from J, leaving 9 bases between. CDR3 nucleotides: TGTGCCAGCAGCTTAGAGGAGCGGCCCTACAATGAGCAGTTCTTC. It is translated as CASSLEERPYNEQFF.

The V and J genes are TRBV15 and TRBJ1-1, with D tentatively TRBD1 (5 bases). Trimming removed 8 bases from V and 2 bases from J, with 15 bases in between. This CDR3 region has 14 residues. Germline CDR1 is LNHNV and CDR2 is YYDKDF (reference sequence). CDR3 sequence: CATRVTGENTEAFF. As DNA, the CDR3 is TGTGCCACCCGGGTGACGGGGGAAAACACTGAAGCTTTCTTT.

Only one count was recorded for this clone. This chain joins TRBV19 and TRBJ2-5; D is undetermined. CDR1 is LNHDA, CDR2 SQIVND, per germline (reference sequence). V lost 3 bases, J lost 2 bases, and 10 bases lay in between. This CDR3 contains 14 residues. The CDR3 region is CASSIKTVQETQYF. The CDR3 DNA follows: TGTGCCAGTAGTATCAAAACAGTTCAAGAGACCCAGTACTTC.

Points on this clone: The same CDR3 arises from other DNA sequences in this sample as well. The gene calls are TRBV28 and TRBJ2-1; D uncertain. V was trimmed by 6 bases and J by 6 bases, leaving 6 bases between them. The CDR3 consists of 11 residues. The germline V gene encodes CDR1 MDHEN and CDR2 SYDVKM. This chain's CDR3 is CASSRPNEQFF. CDR3 sequence (DNA): TGTGCCAGCAGCCGCCCCAATGAGCAGTTCTTC.

CDR3 DNA sequence: TGCGCCAGCAGCTTGTCGCCCCTCGGTGAGCAGTTCTTC. It translates to CASSLSPLGEQFF. The rearrangement uses TRBV5-1 and TRBJ2-1; D ambiguous. This CDR3 contains 13 residues. Germline V gene lookup returns CDR1 SGHRS and CDR2 YFSETQ. The V end was cut by 1 base, the J end by 9 bases, with 11 bases between.

This clone was found once. V is TRBV5-5 and J is TRBJ1-1; weak D call: TRBD1 (5 bases). The CDR3 is 14 amino acids. Germline V gives CDR1 SGHKS, CDR2 YYEKEE (reference sequence). V lost 3 bases and J 5 bases, leaving 14 bases between the germline ends. CDR3 in amino acids: CASSSTVWATEAFF. The DNA of the CDR3 is TGTGCCAGCAGCTCGACAGTCTGGGCAACTGAAGCTTTCTTT.

This clone was counted once. The chain recombines TRBV4-3 with TRBJ2-3; weak D call: TRBD2 (5 bases). The CDR3 spans 16 residues. Trimming took off 0 bases at V and 6 bases at J, with 16 bases between the two ends. Germline V gene data show CDR1 as LGHNA and CDR2 as YSLEER. This CDR3 is CASSQDYRRGPDTQYF. The DNA for the CDR3 is TGCGCCAGCAGCCAAGATTATCGGCGAGGGCCTGATACGCAGTATTTT.

The chain uses TRBV6-5 and TRBJ2-7, with 10 bases aligning to TRBD2. Trimming cost V 6 bases and J 5 bases; bases outside gene matches: 7. CDR3 size: 14 residues. Germline CDR1 and CDR2: MNHEY and SVGAGI. In nucleotides, the CDR3 is TGTGCCAGCAGAACCAGCGGGAGGGCCCACGAGCAGTACTTC. Protein product: CASRTSGRAHEQYF.

The table lists this clone with a count of one. The V call is TRBV5-4, the J call TRBJ1-1; possibly TRBD1 for D (5 bases). There are 13 residues in the CDR3. V was shortened by 4 bases and J by 6 bases, with 13 bases between the two germline ends. Germline V gene sequence: CDR1 SGHNT, CDR2 YYREEE (reference sequence). The CDR3 bases are TGTGCCAGCAGCCCTGGGGGGTACCCTGAAGCTTTCTTT. Translated: CASSPGGYPEAFF. The full variable domain, completed using reference TRBV5-4 and TRBJ1-1, is ETGVTQSPTHLIKTRGQQVTLRCSSQSGHNTVSWYQQALGQGPQFIFQYYREEENGRGNFPPRFSGLQFPNYSSELNVNALELDDSALYLCASSPGGYPEAFFGQGTRLTVV.

The chain has TRBV6-1 and TRBJ2-3; D gene ambiguous. This CDR3 comprises 13 residues. From germline, CDR1 is MNHNS and CDR2 SASEGT. V was cut by 3 bases and J by 6 bases, with 10 bases left in between. DNA for the CDR3: TGTGCCAGCAGTGATCGATTCGTGGATACGCAGTATTTT. Its protein product is CASSDRFVDTQYF.

This clone was seen only once. The V and J genes are TRBV18 and TRBJ2-6; 11 nucleotides line up with TRBD1. This CDR3 has 18 amino acids. Per the germline V gene, CDR1 is KGHSH and CDR2 is LQKENI. The J segment lost 0 bases and the V segment lost 4 bases, leaving 5 bases of the junction unmatched. CDR3 sequence reads: CASSLKGQGVSGANVLTF. CDR3 nucleotides: TGTGCCAGCTCACTTAAGGGACAGGGGGTCTCTGGGGCCAACGTCCTGACTTTC.

V is TRBV9 and J is TRBJ1-2, with a possible D match to TRBD1 (6 bases). The ends were cut back, 7 bases at V and 5 bases at J, with 15 bases in the middle. Germline CDR1 SGDLS, CDR2 YYNGEE. The CDR3 extends over 13 amino acids. The CDR3 sequence is CASLGRGGYGYTF. CDR3 DNA sequence: TGTGCCAGCTTGGGGAGAGGGGGATATGGCTACACCTTC.